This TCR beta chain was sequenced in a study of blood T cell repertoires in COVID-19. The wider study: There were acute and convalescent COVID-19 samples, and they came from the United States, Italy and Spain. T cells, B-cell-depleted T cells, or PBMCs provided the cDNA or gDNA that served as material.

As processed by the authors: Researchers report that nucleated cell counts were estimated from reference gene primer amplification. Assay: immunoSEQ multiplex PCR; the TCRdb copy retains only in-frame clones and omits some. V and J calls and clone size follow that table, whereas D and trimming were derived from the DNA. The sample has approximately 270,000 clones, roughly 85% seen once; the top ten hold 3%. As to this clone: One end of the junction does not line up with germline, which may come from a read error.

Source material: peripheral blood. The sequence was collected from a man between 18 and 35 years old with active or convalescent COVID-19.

CDR3 DNA sequence: TGTGCCAGCAGCAACGGGACTAGCACCGATACGCAGTATTTT. It codes for CASSNGTSTDTQYF. The chain joins TRBV7-3 to TRBJ2-3; 9 bases map to TRBD2. The CDR3 length is 14 residues. Germline V lookup: CDR1 SGHTA, CDR2 FQGTGA.